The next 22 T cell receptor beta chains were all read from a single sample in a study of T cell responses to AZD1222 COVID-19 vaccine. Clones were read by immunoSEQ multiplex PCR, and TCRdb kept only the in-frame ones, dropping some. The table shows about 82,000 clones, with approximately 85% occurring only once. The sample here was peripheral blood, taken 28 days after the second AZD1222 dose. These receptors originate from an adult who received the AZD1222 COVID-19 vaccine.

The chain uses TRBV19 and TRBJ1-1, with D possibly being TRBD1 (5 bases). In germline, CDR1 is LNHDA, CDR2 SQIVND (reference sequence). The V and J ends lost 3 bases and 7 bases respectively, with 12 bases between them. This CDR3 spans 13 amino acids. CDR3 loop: CASSIRVGGEAFF. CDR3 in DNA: TGTGCCAGTAGTATTAGGGTGGGGGGTGAAGCTTTCTTT.

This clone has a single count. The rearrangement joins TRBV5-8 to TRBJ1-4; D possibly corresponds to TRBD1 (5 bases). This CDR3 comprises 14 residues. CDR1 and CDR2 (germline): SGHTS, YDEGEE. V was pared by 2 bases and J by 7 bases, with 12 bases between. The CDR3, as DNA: TGTGCCAGCAGCTTTCAGGGTTACGGTGAAAAACTGTTTTTT. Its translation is CASSFQGYGEKLFF.

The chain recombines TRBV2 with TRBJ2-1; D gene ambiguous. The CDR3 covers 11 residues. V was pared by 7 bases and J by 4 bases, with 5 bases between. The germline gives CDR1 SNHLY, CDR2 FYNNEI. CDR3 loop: CASTDYNEQFF. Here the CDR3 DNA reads TGTGCCAGCACAGATTACAATGAGCAGTTCTTC.

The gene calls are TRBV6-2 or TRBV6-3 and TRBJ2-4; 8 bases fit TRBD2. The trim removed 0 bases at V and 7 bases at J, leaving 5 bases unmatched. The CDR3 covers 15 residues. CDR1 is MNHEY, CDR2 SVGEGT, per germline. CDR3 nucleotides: TGTGCCAGCAGTTACTCGTCGGGAGGGTCTAACATTCAGTACTTC. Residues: CASSYSSGGSNIQYF.

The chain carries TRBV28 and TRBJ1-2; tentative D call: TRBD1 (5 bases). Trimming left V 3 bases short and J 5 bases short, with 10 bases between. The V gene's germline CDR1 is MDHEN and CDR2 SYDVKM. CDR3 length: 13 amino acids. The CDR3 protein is CASSFRGGYGYTF. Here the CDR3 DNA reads TGTGCCAGCAGTTTTCGGGGGGGGTATGGCTACACCTTC.

CDR3 protein: CASSRDSYTEAFF. CDR3 bases: TGTGCCAGCAGCAGGGACAGCTACACTGAAGCTTTCTTT. The chain recombines TRBV7-9 with TRBJ1-1; 7 nucleotides line up with TRBD1. The CDR3 contains 13 residues. Germline V lookup: CDR1 SEHNR, CDR2 FQNEAQ (reference sequence). With 5 bases clipped from V and 3 bases from J, the junction kept 3 bases outside the gene matches.

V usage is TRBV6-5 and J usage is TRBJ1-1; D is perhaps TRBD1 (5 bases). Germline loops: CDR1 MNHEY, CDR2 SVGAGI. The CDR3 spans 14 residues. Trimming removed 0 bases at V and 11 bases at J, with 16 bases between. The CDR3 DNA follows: TGTGCCAGCAGTTACTCGACTAGGGACGGCCCCGCTTTCTTT. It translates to CASSYSTRDGPAFF.

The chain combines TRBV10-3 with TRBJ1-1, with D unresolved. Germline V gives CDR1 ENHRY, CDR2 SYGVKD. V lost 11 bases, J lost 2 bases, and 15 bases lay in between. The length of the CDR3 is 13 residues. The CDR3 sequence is CAANTQLNTEAFF. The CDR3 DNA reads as TGTGCCGCAAACACCCAGTTAAACACTGAAGCTTTCTTT.

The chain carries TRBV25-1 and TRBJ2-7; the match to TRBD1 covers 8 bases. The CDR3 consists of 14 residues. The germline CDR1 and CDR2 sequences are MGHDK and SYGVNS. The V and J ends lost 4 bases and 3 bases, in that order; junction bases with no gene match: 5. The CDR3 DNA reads TGTGCCAGCAGTGGACAGGGGACCAACTACGAGCAGTACTTC. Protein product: CASSGQGTNYEQYF.

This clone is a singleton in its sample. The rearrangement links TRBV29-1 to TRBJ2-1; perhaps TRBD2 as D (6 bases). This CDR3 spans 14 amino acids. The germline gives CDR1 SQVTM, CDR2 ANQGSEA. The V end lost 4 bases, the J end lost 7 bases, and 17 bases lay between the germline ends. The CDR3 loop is CSVGTSRNSNEQFF. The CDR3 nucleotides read TGCAGCGTTGGAACTAGCAGGAACTCTAATGAGCAGTTCTTC.

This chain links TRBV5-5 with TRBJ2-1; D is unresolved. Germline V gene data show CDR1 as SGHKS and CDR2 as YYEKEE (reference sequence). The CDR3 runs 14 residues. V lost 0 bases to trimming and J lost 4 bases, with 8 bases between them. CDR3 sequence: CASSLAARYNEQFF. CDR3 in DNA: TGTGCCAGCAGCTTGGCCGCCAGATACAATGAGCAGTTCTTC.

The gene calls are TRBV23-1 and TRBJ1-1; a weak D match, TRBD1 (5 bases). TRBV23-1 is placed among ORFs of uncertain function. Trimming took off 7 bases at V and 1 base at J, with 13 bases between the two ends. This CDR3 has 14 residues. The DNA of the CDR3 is TGCGCCAGCACCTCCGAAGGGGAGAACACTGAAGCTTTCTTT. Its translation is CASTSEGENTEAFF.

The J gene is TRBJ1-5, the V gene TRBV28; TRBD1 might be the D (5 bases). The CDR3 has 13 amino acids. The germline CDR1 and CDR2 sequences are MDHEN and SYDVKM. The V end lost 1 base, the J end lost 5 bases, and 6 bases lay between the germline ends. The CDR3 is CASSLLTDQPQHF. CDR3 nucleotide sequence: TGTGCCAGCAGTTTATTGACAGATCAGCCCCAGCATTTT. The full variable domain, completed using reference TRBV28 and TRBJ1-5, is DVKVTQSSRYLVKRTGEKVFLECVQDMDHENMFWYRQDPGLGLRLIYFSYDVKMKEKGDIPEGYSVSREKKERFSLILESASTNQTSMYLCASSLLTDQPQHFGDGTRLSIL.

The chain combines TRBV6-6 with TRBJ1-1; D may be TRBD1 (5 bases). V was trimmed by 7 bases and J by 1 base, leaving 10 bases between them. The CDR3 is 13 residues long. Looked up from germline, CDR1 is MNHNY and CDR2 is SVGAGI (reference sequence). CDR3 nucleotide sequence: TGTGCCAGCAAGGAGGGGCCGAACACTGAAGCTTTCTTT. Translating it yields CASKEGPNTEAFF.

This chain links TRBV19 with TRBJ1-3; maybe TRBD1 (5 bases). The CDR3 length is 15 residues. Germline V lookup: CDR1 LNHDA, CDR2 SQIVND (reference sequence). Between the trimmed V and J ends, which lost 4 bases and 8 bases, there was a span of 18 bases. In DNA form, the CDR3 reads TGTGCCAGTAGTACCAGGGACCTCTGGAAACACACCATATATTTT. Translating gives CASSTRDLWKHTIYF.

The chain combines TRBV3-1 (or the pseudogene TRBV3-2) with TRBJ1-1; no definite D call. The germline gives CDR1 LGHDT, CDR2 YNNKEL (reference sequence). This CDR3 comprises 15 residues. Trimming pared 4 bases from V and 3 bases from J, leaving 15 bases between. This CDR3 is CASSRRLLSDTEAFF. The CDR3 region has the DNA TGTGCCAGCAGCCGCCGACTTTTATCGGACACTGAAGCTTTCTTT.

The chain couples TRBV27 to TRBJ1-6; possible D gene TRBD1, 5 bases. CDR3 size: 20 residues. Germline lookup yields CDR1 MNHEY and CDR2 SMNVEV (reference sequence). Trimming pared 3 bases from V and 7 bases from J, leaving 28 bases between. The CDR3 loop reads CASSFKPDRRQGVRNSPLHF. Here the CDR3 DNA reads TGTGCCAGCAGTTTTAAGCCGGACCGCCGCCAAGGGGTTAGAAATTCACCCCTCCACTTT.

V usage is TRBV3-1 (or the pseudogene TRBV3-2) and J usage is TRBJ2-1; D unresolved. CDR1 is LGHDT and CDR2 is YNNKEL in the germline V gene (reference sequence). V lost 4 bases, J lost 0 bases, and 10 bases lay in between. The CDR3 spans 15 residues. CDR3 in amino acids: CASSLEISSYNEQFF. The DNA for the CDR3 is TGTGCCAGCAGCCTGGAGATAAGCTCCTACAATGAGCAGTTCTTC.

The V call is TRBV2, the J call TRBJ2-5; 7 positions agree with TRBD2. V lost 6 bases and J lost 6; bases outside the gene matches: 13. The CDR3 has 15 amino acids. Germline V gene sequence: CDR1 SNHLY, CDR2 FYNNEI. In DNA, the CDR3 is TGTGCCAGCAGCCTTGGTGGACTAGAGCTACAGACCCAGTACTTC. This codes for CASSLGGLELQTQYF.

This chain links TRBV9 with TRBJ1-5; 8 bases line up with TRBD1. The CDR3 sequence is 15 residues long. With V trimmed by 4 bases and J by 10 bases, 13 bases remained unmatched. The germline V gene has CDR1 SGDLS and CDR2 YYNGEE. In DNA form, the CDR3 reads TGTGCCAGCAGCACGCGACAGGGGCCGAATGAACCCCAGCATTTT. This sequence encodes CASSTRQGPNEPQHF.

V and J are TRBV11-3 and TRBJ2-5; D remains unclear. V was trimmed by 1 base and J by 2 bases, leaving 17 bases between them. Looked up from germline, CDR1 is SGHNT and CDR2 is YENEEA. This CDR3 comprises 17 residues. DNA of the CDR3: TGTGCCAGCAGCTTAGCGGGCAGCCTAAGATTTCAAGAGACCCAGTACTTC. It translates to CASSLAGSLRFQETQYF.

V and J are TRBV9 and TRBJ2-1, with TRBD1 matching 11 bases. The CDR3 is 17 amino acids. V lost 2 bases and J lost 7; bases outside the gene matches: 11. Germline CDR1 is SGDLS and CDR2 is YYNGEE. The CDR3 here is CASSVGTGGNKWNEQFF. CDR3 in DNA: TGTGCCAGCAGCGTGGGGACAGGGGGGAATAAATGGAATGAGCAGTTCTTC.